These 13 T cell receptor beta chains share one sample of origin, sequenced in a study of cytomegalovirus exposure and HLA in healthy donors. The PCR contained 60 Vbeta and 13 Jbeta primers. TCRdb keeps only in-frame clones here, not all; method: immunoSEQ multiplex PCR. The top ten hold around 5.6% of the sample, which has about 150,000 clones, around 84% seen once. Sequencing was done on a sample of PBMCs. These receptors were obtained from a woman aged 40 to 49 in good health and CMV-seropositive.

CDR3 DNA sequence: TGTGCCAGCAGTGAAAGGGAGGTCTACACCGGGGAGCTGTTTTTT. Amino acid sequence: CASSEREVYTGELFF. V is TRBV6-1 and J is TRBJ2-2; tentative D call: TRBD2 (6 bases). The germline gives CDR1 MNHNS, CDR2 SASEGT. There are 15 residues in the CDR3. The ends were cut back, 2 bases at V and 3 bases at J, with 10 bases in the middle.

The V call is TRBV7-9, the J call TRBJ1-1; D unclear. The CDR3 consists of 14 residues. The V end lost 3 bases, the J end lost 2 bases, and 10 bases lay between the germline ends. Germline CDR1 is SEHNR and CDR2 is FQNEAQ (reference sequence). The CDR3 reads CASSLRSSNTEAFF. CDR3 DNA: TGTGCCAGCAGCTTGCGGAGTTCCAACACTGAAGCTTTCTTT.

With regard to this clone: The DNA is left out, because the CDR3 cannot be placed on it with certainty; the CDR3 is given as TCRdb lists it. The chain is built from TRBV13 and TRBJ1-2. Germline V gene sequence: CDR1 PRHDT, CDR2 FYEKMQ (reference sequence). The CDR3 extends over 19 residues, inclusive of both ends. The CDR3 here is CASSLGSRLTMATPSVITF.

The CDR3 loop reads CASSLDRLPDTIYF. The CDR3 DNA is TGTGCCAGCAGCTTAGATAGACTTCCAGACACCATATATTTT. This chain links TRBV7-8 with TRBJ1-3; unclear D gene. The V gene's germline CDR1 is SGHVS and CDR2 FQNEAQ. The CDR3 runs 14 residues. V was shortened by 1 base and J by 8 bases, with 12 bases between the two germline ends.

Here the CDR3 reads CASSLANGVGEQYF. CDR3 nucleotides: TGTGCCAGCAGCTTAGCGAACGGGGTCGGCGAGCAGTACTTC. The chain is built from TRBV7-9 and TRBJ2-7; D perhaps matches TRBD2 (5 bases). Trimming pared 0 bases from V and 6 bases from J, leaving 12 bases between. The V gene's germline CDR1 is SEHNR and CDR2 FQNEAQ (reference sequence). The CDR3 runs 14 residues.

This clone showed up just a few times. This chain joins TRBV28 and TRBJ2-1, with 7 bases lining up with TRBD2. Losses at the gene ends were 8 bases for V and 4 bases for J; bases not matched to a gene: 11. The CDR3 has 15 amino acids. Germline CDR1 and CDR2: MDHEN and SYDVKM. CDR3 amino acids: CASGGSGGSYNEQFF. The DNA for the CDR3 is TGTGCCAGCGGGGGGTCGGGAGGTTCTTACAATGAGCAGTTCTTC.

This chain connects TRBV5-6 to TRBJ2-5, with 7 bases matching TRBD1. Germline CDR1 SGHDT, CDR2 YYEEEE. The J segment lost 0 bases and the V segment lost 4 bases, leaving 6 bases of the junction unmatched. The CDR3 covers 15 residues. CDR3 coding DNA: TGTGCCAGCAGCCCAATGACAGGGAACCAAGAGACCCAGTACTTC. The encoded protein is CASSPMTGNQETQYF.

The chain links TRBV29-1 to TRBJ2-5, with 8 positions matching TRBD2. V lost 5 bases to trimming and J lost 1 base; unmatched junction nucleotides: 3. The CDR3 length is 13 residues. CDR1 is SQVTM, CDR2 ANQGSEA, per germline. This CDR3 is CSVRGGVQETQYF. The CDR3, as DNA: TGCAGCGTTCGGGGGGGGGTCCAAGAGACCCAGTACTTC.

This sequence joins TRBV5-6 and TRBJ1-3, with D tentatively TRBD1 (6 bases). The germline V gene encodes CDR1 SGHDT and CDR2 YYEEEE. The CDR3 totals 14 residues. With 2 bases removed from V and 9 bases from J, the gap between germline ends came to 15 bases. The CDR3 here is CASSFSWGQSTIYF. CDR3 sequence (DNA): TGTGCCAGCAGCTTCAGTTGGGGGCAGAGCACCATATATTTT.

In DNA, the CDR3 is TGTGCCAGCAGCCAGCGTCAGGGTCTGGGCACTGAAGCTTTCTTT. It yields the protein CASSQRQGLGTEAFF. V usage is TRBV14 and J usage is TRBJ1-1, with a possible D match to TRBD1 (5 bases). Germline loops: CDR1 SGHDN, CDR2 FVKESK. V was pared by 3 bases and J by 4 bases, with 15 bases between. CDR3 length: 15 residues.

This clone was picked up a small number of times. J is TRBJ2-2 and V is TRBV4-1; D is ambiguous. The CDR3 has 14 residues. The V and J ends lost 1 base and 5 bases respectively, with 8 bases between them. Germline V gene lookup returns CDR1 MGHRA and CDR2 YSYEKL. The CDR3 loop reads CASSQGGGTGELFF. The CDR3 DNA follows: TGCGCCAGCAGCCAAGGCGGTGGAACCGGGGAGCTGTTTTTT.

The rearrangement links TRBV19 to TRBJ2-5; a weak D match, TRBD1 (5 bases). Germline assignment: CDR1 LNHDA and CDR2 SQIVND (reference sequence). This CDR3 is built from 15 residues. Trimming pared 7 bases from V and 4 bases from J, leaving 19 bases between. The CDR3, as DNA: TGTGCCAGTAAAGCGTCAACAGGTGGAAGAGAGACCCAGTACTTC. Its protein is CASKASTGGRETQYF.

The genes are TRBV2 and TRBJ1-2; 7 nucleotides align to TRBD1. Germline V gene sequence: CDR1 SNHLY, CDR2 FYNNEI. V shed 5 bases and J 4 bases; nucleotides not matched to a gene: 10. The CDR3 has 15 amino acids. The CDR3 region is CASSLTQGNLYGYTF. As DNA, the CDR3 is TGTGCCAGCAGTTTGACACAGGGGAACCTCTATGGCTACACCTTC. Full variable domain (outside the CDR3, taken from reference TRBV2 and TRBJ1-2): EPEVTQTPSHQVTQMGQEVILRCVPISNHLYFYWYRQILGQKVEFLVSFYNNEISEKSEIFDDQFSVERPDGSNFTLKIRSTKLEDSAMYFCASSLTQGNLYGYTFGSGTRLTVV.